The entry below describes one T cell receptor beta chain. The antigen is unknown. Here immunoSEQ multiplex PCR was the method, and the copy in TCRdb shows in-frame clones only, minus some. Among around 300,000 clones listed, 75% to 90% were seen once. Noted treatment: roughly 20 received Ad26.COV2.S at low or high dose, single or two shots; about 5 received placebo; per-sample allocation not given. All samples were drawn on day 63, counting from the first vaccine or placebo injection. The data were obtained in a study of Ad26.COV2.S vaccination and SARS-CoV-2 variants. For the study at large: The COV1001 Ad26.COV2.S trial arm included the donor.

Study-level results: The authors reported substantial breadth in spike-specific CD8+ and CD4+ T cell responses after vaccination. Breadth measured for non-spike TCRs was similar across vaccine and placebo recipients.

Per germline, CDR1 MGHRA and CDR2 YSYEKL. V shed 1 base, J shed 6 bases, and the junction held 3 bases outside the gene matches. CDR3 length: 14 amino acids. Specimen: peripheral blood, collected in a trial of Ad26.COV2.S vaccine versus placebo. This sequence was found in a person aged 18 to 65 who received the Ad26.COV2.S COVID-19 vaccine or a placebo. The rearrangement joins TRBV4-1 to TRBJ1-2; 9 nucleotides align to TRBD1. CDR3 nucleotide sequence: TGCGCCAGCAGCCAAGGGGACAGGGAAGATGGCTACACCTTC. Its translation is CASSQGDREDGYTF.